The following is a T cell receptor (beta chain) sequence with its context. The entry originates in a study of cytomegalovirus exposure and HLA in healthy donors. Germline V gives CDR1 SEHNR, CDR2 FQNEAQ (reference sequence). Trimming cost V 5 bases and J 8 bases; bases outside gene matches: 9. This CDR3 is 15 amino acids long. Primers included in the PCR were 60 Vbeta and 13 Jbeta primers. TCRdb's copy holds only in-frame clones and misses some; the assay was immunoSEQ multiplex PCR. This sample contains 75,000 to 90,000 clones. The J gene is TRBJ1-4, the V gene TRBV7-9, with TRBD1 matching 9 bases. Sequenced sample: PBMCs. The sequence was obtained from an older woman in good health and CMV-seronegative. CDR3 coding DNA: TGTGCCAGCAGCCCCCGGGACAGGGAAGTCGAAAAACTGTTTTTT. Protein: CASSPRDREVEKLFF.